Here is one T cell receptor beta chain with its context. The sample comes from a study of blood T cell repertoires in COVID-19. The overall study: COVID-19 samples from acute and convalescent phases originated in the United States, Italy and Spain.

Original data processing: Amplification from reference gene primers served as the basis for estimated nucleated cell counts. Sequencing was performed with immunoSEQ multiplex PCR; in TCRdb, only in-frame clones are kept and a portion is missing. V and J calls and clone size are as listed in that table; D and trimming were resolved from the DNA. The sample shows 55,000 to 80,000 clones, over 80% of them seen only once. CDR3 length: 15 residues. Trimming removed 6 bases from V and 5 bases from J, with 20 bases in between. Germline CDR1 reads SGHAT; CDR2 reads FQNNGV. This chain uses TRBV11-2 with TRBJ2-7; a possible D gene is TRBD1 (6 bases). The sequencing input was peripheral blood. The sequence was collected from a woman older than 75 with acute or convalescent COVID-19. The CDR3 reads CASRHAGTLPHEQYF. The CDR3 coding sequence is TGTGCCAGCAGACACGCCGGGACACTACCTCACGAGCAGTACTTC.